The sequence of this T cell receptor beta chain was determined in a study of spatial heterogeneity in lung cancer. Turning to the study itself: Median follow-up for sequenced PBMC samples was two to three years after resection, when such samples existed. Detection consistently yielded more beta chains than alpha chains.

Stated time point: blood at routine non-recurrence follow-up after resection. The sequenced material consisted of unsorted whole RNA from tumor, nontumor lung or frozen PBMC. This clonotype has a count of ten or more. The antigen is unknown. V lost 3 bases and J lost 5, with 10 bases in between. The germline V gene encodes CDR1 MNHEY and CDR2 SMNVEV (reference sequence). The CDR3 covers 13 residues. Study-wide results and caveats: Among blood samples, ubiquitous expanded tumor TCRs appeared more at resection than at follow-up.

Each TCR cDNA molecule bore a unique molecular identifier. MiXCR was run by TCRdb on the 5' RACE reads, yielding one entry per CDR3 protein. Here the sample spans more than 95,000 distinct CDR3 sequences, approximately 12% being singletons. This receptor was obtained from a male donor with early-stage non-small cell lung cancer. V and J are TRBV27 and TRBJ2-5, with D unclear. Sequenced material: PBMCs, taken at follow-up. The CDR3 nucleotides read TGTGCCAGCAGTTTCGTAGGAAGGGAGACCCAGTACTTC. Amino acids: CASSFVGRETQYF.